This T cell receptor beta chain was sequenced for a study of cytomegalovirus exposure and HLA in healthy donors (dated by TCRdb to 2016 to 2017). Regarding the study in general: According to an earlier analysis of 550 to 700 of the donors, about 179 million T cells yielded 120 million or so unique TCR beta sequences and about 300 Gb of sequence data. An early release that covered some 630 HLA-typed donors contained approximately 290 gigabases of sequencing data and 80 million or so unique TCR sequences. Of the approximately 370 genotyped donors, roughly 76% were placed in the genetic ancestry cluster associated with self-reported Caucasian donors. The aim of the study was to test whether cataloging public T cell receptors could identify signatures of past pathogen exposure. The T cell repertoires of some 700 subjects were profiled by immunosequencing and related to cytomegalovirus serostatus. Along with the approximately 620-subject first cohort, a separate validation cohort of over a hundred different subjects was used. The study combined high-throughput TCR immunosequencing, statistical association of individual TCRs with disease status, and machine learning to predict cytomegalovirus infection status. To study patterns of TCR occurrence, a later analysis re-analyzed previously published TCR beta repertoires from several hundred donors and added high-resolution HLA genotyping. The later analysis used no new phenotypic data to find candidate immune exposures, relying instead on TCR beta sequences and their occurrence across donors. To decide whether each TCR beta V gene segment behaved as functional or pseudogenic, an earlier analysis of several hundred of the donors relied on high-throughput TCR beta sequencing. Alongside the repertoire data, information on donor age, sex, ethnicity and CMV serostatus was compiled. A later genetic analysis used genome-wide SNP genotypes for about 65% of the 666 donors, treating that subset as a discovery cohort. Every repertoire in the discovery cohort had been generated on one and the same sequencing platform. Class I and class II HLA loci were covered by the typing at four-digit resolution. Typing coverage differed by locus: A, B, C, DRB1 and DQB1 were typed in about 620-640 donors, DQA1 in about 500, DPA1 in around 610, and DPB1 in 450 to 490. Four or five DR-DQ haplotypes were treated as single units for association and clustering because of strong linkage in the cohort. Across 300 to 400 genotyped donors of the cohort, an average of about 240,000 unique TCR beta nucleotide sequences per donor were sequenced, and around 19% of those sequences were non-productive. What the study reported, not specific to this receptor: Roughly uniform sequencing depth across donors was assumed in presence/absence analyses, although this assumption may not hold. Because the 87-base-pair reads could not distinguish some IMGT-functional V segments, including TRBV6-2 and TRBV6-3, those segments were excluded. Because counts were too low, seventeen rarely observed V segments, including chromosome 9 orphons, were left out of the earlier analysis of 500 to 650 of the donors. Most TCR sequences were seen in very few donors, while some public TCRs were found in many individuals. In vitro tests confirmed that a few of the cytomegalovirus-associated TCR beta chains recognize cytomegalovirus antigens. Assigning TCR associations to individual alleles was difficult when HLA alleles, especially DR and DQ, strongly co-occurred. The classifier was reported to diagnose cytomegalovirus status with high specificity and sensitivity in both the original and validation cohorts. The study listed over 150 TCR beta chains as associated with cytomegalovirus. In a later genetic analysis, fewer N-insertions in productive TCRs were reported among donors in an Asian-associated ancestry cluster than the roughly 700-donor mean. Specific HLA alleles were associated with roughly 16,000 TCR beta sequences at a false discovery rate of 0.05 in a later analysis. Linkage disequilibrium might explain the correlated functional status among segregating V segments, but an unknown experimental factor could not be excluded. In a later analysis, the rate of TCR association differed among HLA loci, with DRB1 alleles having the most associated TCRs and HLA-C alleles having the fewest. The sequencing pipeline was judged likely to have produced a cluster of highly shared sequence variants as a technical artifact. CMV serostatus was the only immune exposure information available for the cohort. A further reported finding was that TCR beta sequences accurately predicted the HLA-A and HLA-B alleles for most subjects in the first cohort. The cohort was sequenced for TCR beta chains only, and without alpha or paired-chain data the features that could be detected were limited. An association between a missense DCLRE1C variant and V-gene and J-gene trimming of TCR beta chains was found in a later genetic analysis and replicated in an independent cohort. The authors suggested that the approach could potentially be generalized to other disease states and immunological phenotypes. A later analysis reported that several top co-occurrence clusters appeared linked to parvovirus B19, influenza, CMV and Epstein-Barr virus. In a later analysis, most CMV-associated TCR beta chains were found to appear HLA-restricted, with HLA associations seemingly driven largely by CMV exposure. Because HLA typing was missing for some donors at each locus, association tests included only the typed subset. In a later analysis, HLA-associated TCR beta chains showed more clonal expansion and lower generation probabilities than non-associated chains that were equally common. An earlier analysis of approximately 540 of the donors showed that most TCR beta V segments appeared in productive rearrangements either about 87% or about 30% of the time, which broadly matched IMGT annotations.

Of note for this clone: The target of this receptor is not known.

Receptors were amplified or captured by the immunoSEQ multiplex PCR assay. For the multiplex PCR, a mixture combining 60 forward primers for TCR Vbeta segments and 13 reverse primers for TCR Jbeta segments was used. The CDR3 region of rearranged TCR beta genes was amplified from genomic DNA by a multiplex PCR assay. On the Illumina HiSeq System, the amplified TCR beta libraries were sequenced as 87-base-pair reads. Regarding the original processing steps: A later analysis tallied 75 million to 95 million unique TCR beta chains across the 666 repertoires, and approximately 12 million of those chains were shared by two or more donors. A nearest-neighbor algorithm error-corrected the raw reads and collapsed the reads into unique sequences, merging closely related sequences to remove PCR and sequencing errors. V, D and J gene segments were assigned by aligning CDR3 sequences to IMGT reference sequences. For a sequence to be retained, a match of at least six nucleotides to both a V gene segment and a J gene segment was required. Rearrangements were classified as productive when the CDR3 lacked stop codons and remained in frame with V and J, and all other rearrangements were classified as non-productive. CDR3 was defined according to IMGT convention as the region running from the second conserved V-encoded cysteine to the conserved J-encoded phenylalanine. In an earlier analysis of roughly 580 of the donors, sequences lacking an unambiguous match to a single V gene segment were excluded. An earlier analysis of 500 to 600 of the donors classified V segments as functional when productive rearrangements were above 56.7% and as segregating when the standard deviation between donors was above 5%. A statistical classification framework was built for diagnosing cytomegalovirus status from the catalog of TCR beta chain sequences. V and J gene assignment, in a later analysis, came from comparing TCR nucleotide sequences with IMGT/GENE-DB human TR gene sequences. The TCRdist pipeline was used in a later analysis to assign CDR3 sequences and most-parsimonious VDJ recombination scenarios. A later analysis defined each TCR beta chain by its CDR3 amino acid sequence plus V-gene family, and excluded reads lacking a unique V-gene family. As a way to deal with suspected cross-contamination and a sequencing artifact, a later analysis dropped approximately 590 nucleotide sequences that were highly shared and had low generation probability. In a later analysis, a clonal expansion index was calculated for each public chain from normalized within-repertoire ranks of inferred template counts. A later analysis computed generation probabilities with a VDJ recombination model fitted to out-of-frame rearrangements, and checked the results against IGoR. A later analysis scored TCR-TCR, TCR-HLA and TCR-CMV co-occurrence with hypergeometric tests, applying a repertoire-size bias correction to TCR pairs. In a later analysis, false discovery rates were estimated by permuting HLA or CMV assignments 20 times. A later analysis grouped co-occurring TCRs with DBSCAN, adding TCRdist sequence similarity when clustering within HLA-allele-positive subsets. Repertoires with fewer than 30,000 or more than 120,000 public chains were left out of co-occurrence clustering, as were five repertoires with anomalous nucleotide sharing. What TCRdb holds here is the immuneACCESS table cut down to in-frame rearrangements. Part of the clones is not present; checked against another copy, under half of the missing clones reflect an unresolved V gene, and the others are unexplained. V, J and clone size reflect that table, while D and trimming were determined from the DNA. The record for this sample contains tens of thousands of clones. The ten largest clones capture 1.5% of the sample.

The cohort was made up of about 610 healthy bone marrow donors. At the time of sampling, every cohort member was nominally healthy, though immune exposures that went unrecorded were likely present. The donor was CMV seronegative and was included in the group of 352 seronegative cohort members. Every donor gave a peripheral blood sample, and the peripheral blood mononuclear cells from that sample were used for TCR beta sequencing. Genomic DNA was extracted from the blood cell samples with the Qiagen DNeasy Blood Extraction Kit. The germline V gene encodes CDR1 SGHRS and CDR2 YFSETQ. V ends up 5 bases short and J 2 bases short, with an unmatched junction base count of 4. From the cysteine through the phenylalanine, the CDR3 covers 14 amino acids. Kept here is only the CDR3 DNA, which spans 42 bases and is read in frame from base 1.

The TCR sequence derives from a woman aged 55 to 70 in good health and CMV-seronegative. Specimen: PBMCs. The chain is assembled from TRBV5-1 and TRBJ1-2, and TRBD1 matches 9 of the central bases. The CDR3 here reads CASSGGTGNYGYTF. The nucleotide sequence reads TGCGCCAGCAGTGGAGGGACAGGGAACTATGGCTACACCTTC.